This T cell receptor beta chain was recovered during a study of vaccination effects on CD4 cells after COVID-19. At the level of the study: Two convalescent patients were sampled 16 days and one week before vaccination. Wells of two million PBMC each were grown with 8.5 to 10 IU/ml IL-2 and around 10 ug/ml peptides. Study-wide results and limits: Infection-derived and vaccine-derived clones contracted markedly late after vaccination.

Culture lasted about 10 days before CD4+ T cell isolation. On days 3 and 7, fresh IL-2 medium replaced half the medium. Measured with immunoSEQ multiplex PCR; TCRdb has only the in-frame clones, and not every one. Of 45,000 to 60,000 clones listed, 60% to 85% are singletons. A remark on this clone: Its cognate antigen is unknown.

The CDR3 consists of 17 residues. The V end was cut by 3 bases, the J end by 2 bases, with 16 bases between. Germline V lookup: CDR1 SGHTA, CDR2 FQGNSA. This sequence originates from a human donor who had a prior SARS-CoV-2 infection. Sequences were derived from CD4+ T cells from PBMCs cultured without peptide, sampled before COVID-19 vaccination. The chain employs TRBV7-2 and TRBJ2-2; no reliable D call. CDR3: CASSFRWAGINTGELFF. CDR3 nucleotides: TGTGCCAGCAGCTTTAGATGGGCTGGAATAAACACCGGGGAGCTGTTTTTT.